Relative to its sample, the clone carrying this T cell receptor beta chain is large. Its antigen is still unknown. At the DNA level, this CDR3 is encoded by other sequences in the same sample as well. This sample is drawn from a study of T cells in localized non-small cell lung cancer. Whole-study findings and limits: The greatest T cell clonality was found in uninvolved adjacent lung (higher than in tumor). Of the top 100 tumor clones, median roughly 60 were in adjacent lung, around 28 among its top 100.

J was trimmed by 7 bases and V by 2 bases; bases with no gene match: 5. The germline gives CDR1 MNHGY, CDR2 SAAAGT. The CDR3 totals 15 residues. Sequencing used immunoSEQ multiplex PCR; TCRdb keeps in-frame clones, though not all of them. The sample contains about 1,300 clones, around 23% of which appear only once. The material was normal lung tissue next to the tumor, obtained before any cancer treatment. This receptor was taken from a male donor at least 60 years old with stage III squamous cell lung carcinoma. V usage is TRBV6-8 and J usage is TRBJ1-6; TRBD1 matches 7 bases. CDR3 amino acids: CASSYTTGDNSPLHF. Written as DNA, the CDR3 is TGTGCCAGCAGTTACACAACAGGGGACAATTCACCCCTCCACTTT.